Listed below are T cell receptor beta chains from one sample, sequenced in a study of cytomegalovirus exposure and HLA in healthy donors. The protocol was immunoSEQ multiplex PCR, while the TCRdb copy is restricted to in-frame clones and leaves out a portion. The data contain some 150,000 clones, roughly 73% of them singletons. Material for sequencing was PBMCs. The receptor set was obtained from a human donor in good health. CDR3s include the opening cysteine and the closing phenylalanine or tryptophan. Fields, in order: clone size, J gene, V gene, D gene, CDR3 length, CDR3 protein, CDR3 DNA. D genes are given only for firm matches. Not every row has a clone size; where given, it reads once, few, many or a size class.

abundance: once; j_gene: TRBJ1-1; v_gene: TRBV6-6; d_gene: .; len: 14; CDR3aa: CASSYAYLNTEAFF; CDR3nt: TGTGCCAGCAGTTACGCGTACCTGAACACTGAAGCTTTCTTT
abundance: .; j_gene: TRBJ2-1; v_gene: TRBV2; d_gene: TRBD2; len: 18; CDR3aa: CASSDRAGGKSGRNEQFF; CDR3nt: TGTGCCAGCAGTGATCGCGCGGGGGGAAAATCCGGTAGAAATGAGCAGTTCTTC
abundance: .; j_gene: TRBJ2-5; v_gene: TRBV6-1; d_gene: TRBD1; len: 13; CDR3aa: CASGLTGSETQYF; CDR3nt: TGTGCCAGCGGCTTGACAGGGTCCGAGACCCAGTACTTC
abundance: .; j_gene: TRBJ2-5; v_gene: TRBV19; d_gene: .; len: 15; CDR3aa: CASSVEQGGQETQYF; CDR3nt: TGTGCCAGTAGTGTTGAACAGGGGGGGCAGGAGACCCAGTACTTC
abundance: few; j_gene: TRBJ1-2; v_gene: TRBV19; d_gene: .; len: 14; CDR3aa: CASSITGHNYGYTF; CDR3nt: TGTGCCAGTAGCATTACAGGGCATAACTATGGCTACACCTTC
abundance: .; j_gene: TRBJ2-3; v_gene: TRBV2; d_gene: .; len: 14; CDR3aa: CASSVTGVTDTQYF; CDR3nt: TGTGCCAGCAGTGTTACGGGGGTAACAGATACGCAGTATTTT
abundance: .; j_gene: TRBJ1-1; v_gene: TRBV30; d_gene: TRBD1; len: 12; CDR3aa: CAWSPRGSEAFF; CDR3nt: TGTGCCTGGAGTCCCAGGGGGAGTGAAGCTTTCTTT
abundance: .; j_gene: TRBJ1-1; v_gene: TRBV7-6; d_gene: .; len: 14; CDR3aa: CASSLVRVWTEAFF; CDR3nt: TGTGCCAGCAGCTTAGTCAGGGTTTGGACTGAAGCTTTCTTT
abundance: few; j_gene: TRBJ2-1; v_gene: TRBV10-3; d_gene: TRBD2; len: 15; CDR3aa: CAISDTRESYNEQFF; CDR3nt: TGTGCCATCAGTGATACGCGGGAGTCCTACAATGAGCAGTTCTTC
abundance: .; j_gene: TRBJ2-7; v_gene: TRBV9; d_gene: TRBD1; len: 13; CDR3aa: CASSVGTGGEQYF; CDR3nt: TGTGCCAGCAGCGTAGGAACAGGGGGCGAGCAGTACTTC
abundance: .; j_gene: TRBJ1-1; v_gene: TRBV19; d_gene: .; len: 15; CDR3aa: CASSRRESMNTEAFF; CDR3nt: TGTGCCAGTAGTAGGAGGGAGAGCATGAACACTGAAGCTTTCTTT
abundance: .; j_gene: TRBJ2-7; v_gene: TRBV6-1; d_gene: TRBD2; len: 17; CDR3aa: CASSDPESGGAWYEQYF; CDR3nt: TGTGCCAGCAGTGATCCTGAAAGCGGGGGGGCCTGGTACGAGCAGTACTTC
abundance: few; j_gene: TRBJ1-5; v_gene: TRBV10-1; d_gene: TRBD1; len: 15; CDR3aa: CASEGGTESNQPQHF; CDR3nt: TGCGCCAGCGAAGGCGGGACAGAGAGCAATCAGCCCCAGCATTTT
abundance: .; j_gene: TRBJ2-2; v_gene: TRBV7-6; d_gene: .; len: 12; CDR3aa: CASSLLPGELFF; CDR3nt: TGTGCCAGCAGCTTACTCCCCGGGGAGCTGTTTTTT
abundance: .; j_gene: TRBJ2-7; v_gene: TRBV7-6; d_gene: TRBD1; len: 15; CDR3aa: CASSSTGTGRREQYF; CDR3nt: TGTGCCAGCAGCTCGACCGGGACAGGCCGTCGCGAGCAGTACTTC
abundance: .; j_gene: TRBJ1-1; v_gene: TRBV30; d_gene: .; len: 13; CDR3aa: CAWRAGGNTEAFF; CDR3nt: TGTGCCTGGAGGGCGGGGGGTAACACTGAAGCTTTCTTT
abundance: .; j_gene: TRBJ2-7; v_gene: TRBV30; d_gene: TRBD2; len: 15; CDR3aa: CAWSGWASGSYEQYF; CDR3nt: TGTGCCTGGAGTGGTTGGGCTAGCGGTTCCTACGAGCAGTACTTC
abundance: .; j_gene: TRBJ1-2; v_gene: TRBV6-1; d_gene: TRBD1; len: 14; CDR3aa: CASSETGGAEGYTF; CDR3nt: TGTGCCAGCAGTGAAACAGGGGGCGCTGAAGGCTACACCTTC
abundance: .; j_gene: TRBJ2-7; v_gene: TRBV5-1; d_gene: TRBD2; len: 16; CDR3aa: CASSLAGLAESYEQYF; CDR3nt: TGCGCCAGCAGCTTGGCAGGACTAGCGGAGTCCTACGAGCAGTACTTC
abundance: .; j_gene: TRBJ2-7; v_gene: TRBV9; d_gene: TRBD2; len: 14; CDR3aa: CASNEAGGSYEQYF; CDR3nt: TGTGCCAGCAACGAAGCGGGAGGGTCCTACGAGCAGTACTTC
abundance: .; j_gene: TRBJ2-7; v_gene: TRBV7-6; d_gene: .; len: 11; CDR3aa: CASSPGRGFNF; CDR3nt: TGTGCCAGCAGCCCCGGACGGGGATTCAACTTC
abundance: .; j_gene: TRBJ2-1; v_gene: TRBV27; d_gene: .; len: 13; CDR3aa: CASRGGGYNEQFF; CDR3nt: TGTGCCAGCAGAGGGGGGGGCTACAATGAGCAGTTCTTC
abundance: few; j_gene: TRBJ2-7; v_gene: TRBV5-4; d_gene: TRBD2; len: 14; CDR3aa: CASSSRGGGYEQYF; CDR3nt: TGTGCCAGCAGCTCCCGGGGGGGCGGCTACGAGCAGTACTTC
abundance: .; j_gene: TRBJ1-3; v_gene: TRBV7-8; d_gene: .; len: 15; CDR3aa: CASSLPTGAGNTIYF; CDR3nt: TGTGCCAGCAGCTTACCGACAGGTGCGGGAAACACCATATATTTT
abundance: .; j_gene: TRBJ2-1; v_gene: TRBV5-1; d_gene: .; len: 15; CDR3aa: CASKSGAGANNEQFF; CDR3nt: TGCGCCAGCAAGTCTGGGGCAGGGGCAAACAATGAGCAGTTCTTC
abundance: .; j_gene: TRBJ1-1; v_gene: TRBV7-2; d_gene: .; len: 12; CDR3aa: CATSYTATEAFF; CDR3nt: TGTGCCACCTCCTATACCGCGACTGAAGCTTTCTTT
abundance: few; j_gene: TRBJ1-5; v_gene: TRBV19; d_gene: .; len: 15; CDR3aa: CASSIDDSGNQPQHF; CDR3nt: TGTGCCAGTAGTATAGATGACAGCGGCAATCAGCCCCAGCATTTT
abundance: .; j_gene: TRBJ1-5; v_gene: TRBV19; d_gene: .; len: 16; CDR3aa: CASSLREGYSNQPQHF; CDR3nt: TGTGCCAGTAGTCTTCGGGAGGGTTATAGCAATCAGCCCCAGCATTTT
abundance: .; j_gene: TRBJ2-1; v_gene: TRBV6-1; d_gene: TRBD2; len: 15; CDR3aa: CASSERLAGGNEQFF; CDR3nt: TGTGCCAGCAGTGAAAGGCTAGCGGGGGGTAATGAGCAGTTCTTC
abundance: .; j_gene: TRBJ2-2; v_gene: TRBV30; d_gene: TRBD2; len: 15; CDR3aa: CAGNSGRAVTGELFF; CDR3nt: TGTGCCGGGAATAGCGGGAGGGCGGTCACCGGGGAGCTGTTTTTT
abundance: .; j_gene: TRBJ2-5; v_gene: TRBV7-2; d_gene: TRBD1; len: 14; CDR3aa: CASSQDRGKETQYF; CDR3nt: TGTGCCAGCAGCCAGGACAGGGGTAAAGAGACCCAGTACTTC
abundance: .; j_gene: TRBJ2-2; v_gene: TRBV9; d_gene: .; len: 14; CDR3aa: CASRGGADTGELFF; CDR3nt: TGTGCCAGCAGGGGGGGGGCAGACACCGGGGAGCTGTTTTTT
abundance: .; j_gene: TRBJ2-1; v_gene: TRBV18; d_gene: TRBD2; len: 14; CDR3aa: CASSPASGSNEQFF; CDR3nt: TGTGCCAGCTCACCCGCTAGCGGGAGCAATGAGCAGTTCTTC
abundance: .; j_gene: TRBJ2-3; v_gene: TRBV28; d_gene: .; len: 14; CDR3aa: CASTRGGDADTQYF; CDR3nt: TGTGCCAGCACCCGGGGCGGGGACGCAGATACGCAGTATTTT
abundance: .; j_gene: TRBJ2-1; v_gene: TRBV29-1; d_gene: TRBD2; len: 14; CDR3aa: CSVSTSGTTSEQFF; CDR3nt: TGCAGCGTCTCAACTAGCGGGACAACCAGTGAGCAGTTCTTC
abundance: .; j_gene: TRBJ2-7; v_gene: TRBV7-9; d_gene: TRBD2; len: 16; CDR3aa: CASSSSTGTSGYEQYF; CDR3nt: TGTGCCAGCAGCTCATCAACCGGGACTAGCGGCTACGAGCAGTACTTC
abundance: once; j_gene: TRBJ1-5; v_gene: TRBV7-8; d_gene: TRBD1; len: 17; CDR3aa: CASNRDRISSSNQPQHF; CDR3nt: TGTGCCAGCAATCGGGACAGGATTTCTTCTAGCAATCAGCCCCAGCATTTT
abundance: few; j_gene: TRBJ1-4; v_gene: TRBV11-3; d_gene: TRBD1; len: 14; CDR3aa: CASSDGQGAEKLFF; CDR3nt: TGTGCCAGCAGTGACGGACAGGGTGCCGAAAAACTGTTTTTT
abundance: .; j_gene: TRBJ2-7; v_gene: TRBV6-1; d_gene: TRBD2; len: 14; CDR3aa: CASSALAGVYEQYF; CDR3nt: TGTGCCAGCAGCGCACTAGCGGGGGTTTACGAGCAGTACTTC
abundance: .; j_gene: TRBJ1-1; v_gene: TRBV5-4; d_gene: .; len: 15; CDR3aa: CASSNTQDPNTEAFF; CDR3nt: TGTGCCAGCAGCAACACACAGGACCCGAACACTGAAGCTTTCTTT